This T cell receptor (beta chain) originates from a study of patients with pleural tuberculosis (dated by TCRdb to between 2014 and 2016). The table lists this clonotype with many counts. It has no known antigen specificity. Base qualities are missing; no much larger clone stands one base away. Sequencing was carried out with an Illumina Genome Analyzer IIx. The public reads were run again by TCRdb, first through fastp at Q25 and then through MiXCR, and only productive beta chains were kept. Each entry merges the rows of one CDR3 protein and shows their most common DNA and genes. A total of around 50,000 distinct CDR3 sequences appear in this sample, about 6.8% of them only once. The ten top clones hold about 17% of the sample. Sequences MNHEY (CDR1) and SVGAGI (CDR2) are obtained from the germline V gene. Reading from cysteine to phenylalanine, the CDR3 counts 13 amino acids. Just CDR3 DNA is preserved here, 39 bases in frame from base 1. V is cut by 4 bases and J by 6 bases, and the space between the germline ends is 10 bases.

The sequence was collected from a human donor with pleural tuberculosis. Rearrangement joined TRBV6-5 to TRBJ2-1; the best D guess is TRBD2, with 6 bases matching. The CDR3 reads CASSWGAGNEQFF. The DNA reads TGTGCCAGCAGTTGGGGAGCGGGCAATGAGCAGTTCTTC.